Listed here are 17 T cell receptor beta chains from one sample, sequenced in a study of control samples from healthy donors and cancer patients. Only in-frame clones appear in the TCRdb table, and some are missing; sequencing was by immunoSEQ multiplex PCR. The table shows roughly 120,000 clones, with 85% to 95% occurring only once. The sample taken for sequencing was blood. The receptors here all came from a man between 25 and 39 years old in good health.

The V and J genes are TRBV19 and TRBJ1-4; D might be TRBD1 (5 bases). V lost 3 bases, J lost 0 bases, and 8 bases lay in between. Germline CDR1 and CDR2: LNHDA and SQIVND (reference sequence). The CDR3 has 15 amino acids. CDR3 residues: CASSMAGATNEKLFF. CDR3 DNA: TGTGCCAGTAGTATGGCGGGGGCAACTAATGAAAAACTGTTTTTT. Complete variable domain (other parts from reference TRBV19 and TRBJ1-4): DGGITQSPKYLFRKEGQNVTLSCEQNLNHDAMYWYRQDPGQGLRLIYYSQIVNDFQKGDIAEGYSVSREKKESFPLTVTSAQKNPTAFYLCASSMAGATNEKLFFGSGTQLSVL.

V is TRBV29-1 and J is TRBJ1-1; weak D call: TRBD1 (5 bases). Trimming cost V 7 bases and J 2 bases, with 11 bases left between them. CDR1 and CDR2 from the germline V gene are SQVTM and ANQGSEA. The CDR3 is 12 residues long. CDR3 coding DNA: TGCAGCGCACGGACACTTAACACTGAAGCTTTCTTT. Protein sequence: CSARTLNTEAFF.

This chain joins TRBV25-1 and TRBJ1-6; D not certain. The germline V gene has CDR1 MGHDK and CDR2 SYGVNS. The CDR3 is 12 residues long. Trimming left V 6 bases short and J 6 bases short, with 6 bases between. The CDR3 DNA reads TGTGCCAGCAGAGAAACTAATTCACCCCTCCACTTT. Its protein product is CASRETNSPLHF.

This chain uses TRBV20-1 with TRBJ1-1; D gene uncertain. Germline CDR1 and CDR2: DFQATT and SNEGSKA (reference sequence). The CDR3 loop spans 11 amino acids. Trimming removed 3 bases from V and 6 bases from J, with 8 bases in between. The CDR3 coding sequence is TGCAGTGCTAGTTCCGGGGCTGAAGCTTTCTTT. This encodes CSASSGAEAFF.

The V gene is TRBV14, the J gene TRBJ2-1; 9 nucleotides agree with TRBD2. The germline gives CDR1 SGHDN, CDR2 FVKESK. CDR3 length: 15 amino acids. With V trimmed by 6 bases and J by 6 bases, 9 bases remained unmatched. Here the CDR3 DNA reads TGTGCCAGCAGGCCTCTCGCGGGGGGGTTCAATGAGCAGTTCTTC. It specifies CASRPLAGGFNEQFF.

The J gene is TRBJ1-5, the V gene TRBV19; D unresolved. Germline-derived CDR1 and CDR2 are LNHDA and SQIVND (reference sequence). The V and J ends lost 9 bases and 0 bases respectively, with 15 bases between them. There are 15 residues in the CDR3. CDR3 loop: CASLPFLTSNQPQHF. CDR3 DNA: TGTGCCAGCTTACCCTTTTTGACTAGCAATCAGCCCCAGCATTTT. Filled out from reference TRBV19 and TRBJ1-5, the complete variable domain reads DGGITQSPKYLFRKEGQNVTLSCEQNLNHDAMYWYRQDPGQGLRLIYYSQIVNDFQKGDIAEGYSVSREKKESFPLTVTSAQKNPTAFYLCASLPFLTSNQPQHFGDGTRLSIL.

The chain employs TRBV5-4 and TRBJ1-5; D gene uncertain. This CDR3 spans 13 amino acids. The germline CDR1 and CDR2 sequences are SGHNT and YYREEE (reference sequence). With 4 bases removed from V and 4 bases from J, the gap between germline ends came to 9 bases. Here the CDR3 DNA reads TGTGCCAGCAGCCCCTATAGAAATCAGCCCCAGCATTTT. This codes for CASSPYRNQPQHF.

This chain links TRBV27 with TRBJ1-3; TRBD1 matches at 7 bases. The germline V gene encodes CDR1 MNHEY and CDR2 SMNVEV (reference sequence). Trimming at V came to 3 bases and at J to 1 base, leaving 3 bases not matched to a gene. CDR3 length: 15 residues. The CDR3 here is CASSFGRGSGNTIYF. CDR3 DNA: TGTGCCAGCAGTTTCGGCAGGGGGTCTGGAAACACCATATATTTT.

This clone was recorded once. The chain has TRBV19 and TRBJ1-1, with D perhaps TRBD1 (6 bases). The germline gives CDR1 LNHDA, CDR2 SQIVND (reference sequence). The V end was cut by 8 bases, the J end by 3 bases, with 19 bases between. CDR3 length: 15 amino acids. The CDR3, as DNA: TGTGCCAGTTCTCCGAGGGGGGTAGCGGACACTGAAGCTTTCTTT. It codes for CASSPRGVADTEAFF.

This chain uses TRBV28 with TRBJ1-4, with TRBD1 matching 12 bases. Germline V lookup: CDR1 MDHEN, CDR2 SYDVKM. V shed 6 bases, J shed 5 bases, and the junction held 7 bases outside the gene matches. The CDR3 has 16 residues. The CDR3 nucleotides are TGTGCCAGCAGATCGCCGGGACAGGGGGCGAATGAAAAACTGTTTTTT. Its translation: CASRSPGQGANEKLFF.

This chain uses TRBV10-3 with TRBJ1-3; D is possibly TRBD1 (5 bases). Trimming stripped 9 bases from V and 0 bases from J, with 9 bases between. CDR1 ENHRY and CDR2 SYGVKD come from the germline V gene. The CDR3 extends over 13 amino acids. CDR3 in DNA: TGTGCCATTCGGGACGGCTCTGGAAACACCATATATTTT. Its translation is CAIRDGSGNTIYF.

V is TRBV10-3 and J is TRBJ1-1; 7 nucleotides line up with TRBD1. CDR1 is ENHRY and CDR2 is SYGVKD in the germline V gene. The CDR3 consists of 13 residues. The trim removed 10 bases at V and 0 bases at J, leaving 5 bases unmatched. This chain's CDR3 is CASAQGLNTEAFF. In DNA, the CDR3 is TGTGCCAGCGCACAGGGGCTGAACACTGAAGCTTTCTTT.

CDR3 residues: CASSAVRYGYTF. The CDR3 DNA follows: TGTGCCAGCAGCGCCGTCAGATATGGCTACACCTTC. V is TRBV3-1 (or the pseudogene TRBV3-2) and J is TRBJ1-2; D is unclear. The CDR3 is made up of 12 amino acids. V lost 5 bases and J lost 5, with 9 bases in between. Germline V lookup: CDR1 LGHDT, CDR2 YNNKEL (reference sequence).

This clone showed up just once. CDR3 amino acids: CAWRGYRTGELFF. CDR3 sequence (DNA): TGTGCCTGGAGGGGGTATCGCACCGGGGAGCTGTTTTTT. The chain carries TRBV30 and TRBJ2-2; D remains ambiguous. Trimming stripped 3 bases from V and 4 bases from J, with 9 bases between. The germline gives CDR1 GTSNPN, CDR2 SVGIG (reference sequence). CDR3 length: 13 residues.

This chain connects TRBV28 to TRBJ1-1, with D hard to call. Between the trimmed V and J ends, which lost 7 bases and 0 bases, there was a span of 15 bases. The germline V gene encodes CDR1 MDHEN and CDR2 SYDVKM. The CDR3 totals 15 residues. The CDR3 loop is CASKGVGSMNTEAFF. Written as DNA, the CDR3 is TGTGCCAGCAAAGGTGTCGGGTCCATGAACACTGAAGCTTTCTTT.

J is TRBJ2-2 and V is TRBV5-1; no definite D call. Germline CDR1 reads SGHRS; CDR2 reads YFSETQ. The CDR3 extends over 16 amino acids. Trimming cost V 4 bases and J 1 base, with 14 bases left between them. CDR3 nucleotide sequence: TGCGCCAGCAGCCCCGTGCGAAAGGTGAACACCGGGGAGCTGTTTTTT. Its translation: CASSPVRKVNTGELFF. Supplemented by reference TRBV5-1 and TRBJ2-2, the full variable domain reads KAGVTQTPRYLIKTRGQQVTLSCSPISGHRSVSWYQQTPGQGLQFLFEYFSETQRNKGNFPGRFSGRQFSNSRSEMNVSTLELGDSALYLCASSPVRKVNTGELFFGEGSRLTVL.

The V gene is TRBV7-6, the J gene TRBJ1-1; 8 bases align to TRBD1. This CDR3 is 16 amino acids long. Germline trimming cut 4 bases from V and 1 base from J; bases unmatched to any gene: 8. Germline loops: CDR1 SGHVS, CDR2 FNYEAQ. The CDR3 loop is CASSSLPGTGNTEAFF. The CDR3 DNA reads as TGTGCCAGCAGCTCCCTCCCTGGGACAGGGAACACTGAAGCTTTCTTT.